This passage covers 3 T cell receptor beta chains from one sample sequenced in a study of Ad26.COV2.S vaccination and SARS-CoV-2 variants. Treatment defined: some 19 received Ad26.COV2.S at low or high dose, single or two shots; 5 received placebo; per-sample allocation not given. The investigators took samples on day 63 after the first vaccine or placebo injection. Only in-frame clones appear in the TCRdb table, and some are missing; sequencing was by immunoSEQ multiplex PCR. The sample holds about half a million clones, about nine tenths seen once. This material consisted of peripheral blood, taken in a trial of Ad26.COV2.S vaccine versus placebo. These receptors were collected from a person between 18 and 65 years old who received the Ad26.COV2.S COVID-19 vaccine or a placebo.

The gene calls are TRBV5-1 and TRBJ1-2, with 8 bases that match TRBD1. After removal of 3 bases from V and 3 bases from J, the junction contained 4 bases not matched to a gene. The CDR3 totals 14 residues. Per germline, CDR1 SGHRS and CDR2 YFSETQ. The CDR3 DNA is TGCGCCAGCAGCTCAATGACAGGGGACTATGGCTACACCTTC. This encodes CASSSMTGDYGYTF.

This clone is a singleton in its sample. The chain employs TRBV6-1 and TRBJ2-3, with D unresolved. CDR1 is MNHNS and CDR2 is SASEGT in the germline V gene. V was pared by 1 base and J by 4 bases, with 6 bases between. The CDR3 sequence is 13 residues long. The CDR3 DNA sequence: TGTGCCAGCAGTGAAGGCCGAGCAGATACGCAGTATTTT. Its translation is CASSEGRADTQYF.

The rearrangement links TRBV7-6 to TRBJ2-7; 7 nucleotides match TRBD2. The CDR3 has 16 amino acids. Germline lookup yields CDR1 SGHVS and CDR2 FNYEAQ. Germline trimming cut 1 base from V and 0 bases from J; bases unmatched to any gene: 6. This chain's CDR3 is CASSLGPREGSYEQYF. CDR3 sequence (DNA): TGTGCCAGCAGCTTAGGACCGAGGGAGGGCTCCTACGAGCAGTACTTC.